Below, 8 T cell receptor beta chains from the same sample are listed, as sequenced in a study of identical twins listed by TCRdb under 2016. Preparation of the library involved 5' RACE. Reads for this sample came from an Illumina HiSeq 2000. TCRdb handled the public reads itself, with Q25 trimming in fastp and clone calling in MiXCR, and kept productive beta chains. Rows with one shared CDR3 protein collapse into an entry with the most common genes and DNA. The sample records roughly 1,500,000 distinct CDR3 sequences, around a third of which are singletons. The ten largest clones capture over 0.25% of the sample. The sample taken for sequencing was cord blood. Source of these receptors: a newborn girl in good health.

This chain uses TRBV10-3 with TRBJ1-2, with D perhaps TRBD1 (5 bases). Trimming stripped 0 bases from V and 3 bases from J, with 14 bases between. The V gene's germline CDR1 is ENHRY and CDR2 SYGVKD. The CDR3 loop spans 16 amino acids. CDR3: CAISESPAGGDYGYTF. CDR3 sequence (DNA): TGTGCCATCAGTGAGTCGCCTGCGGGGGGAGACTATGGCTACACCTTC.

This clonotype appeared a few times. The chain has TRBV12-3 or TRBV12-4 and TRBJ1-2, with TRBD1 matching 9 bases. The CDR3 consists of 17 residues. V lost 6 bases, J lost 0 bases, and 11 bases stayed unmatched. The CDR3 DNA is TGTGCCAGCAGCCCCCAAATACAGGGGGCGGCTAACTATGGCTACACCTTC. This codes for CASSPQIQGAANYGYTF.

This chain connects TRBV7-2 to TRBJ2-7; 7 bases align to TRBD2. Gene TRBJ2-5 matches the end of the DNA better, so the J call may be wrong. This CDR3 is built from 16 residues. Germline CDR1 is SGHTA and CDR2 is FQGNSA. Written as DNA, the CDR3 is TGTGCCAGCAGCTTAACGGGTCGGGGGGTTTATGAGACCCAGTACTTC. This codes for CASSLTGRGVYETQYF.

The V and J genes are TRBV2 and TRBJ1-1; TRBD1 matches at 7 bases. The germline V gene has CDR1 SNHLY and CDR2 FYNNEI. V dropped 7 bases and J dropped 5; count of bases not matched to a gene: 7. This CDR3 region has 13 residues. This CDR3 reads CASKEGAQTEAFF. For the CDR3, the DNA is TGTGCCAGCAAGGAGGGGGCGCAAACTGAAGCTTTCTTT.

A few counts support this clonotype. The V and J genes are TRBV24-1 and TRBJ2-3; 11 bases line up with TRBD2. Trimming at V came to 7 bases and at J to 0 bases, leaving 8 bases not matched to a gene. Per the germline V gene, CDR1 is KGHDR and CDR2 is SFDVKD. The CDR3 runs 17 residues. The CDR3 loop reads CATSPGTSGHSTDTQYF. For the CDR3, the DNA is TGTGCCACCAGCCCCGGGACTAGCGGCCATAGCACAGATACGCAGTATTTT.

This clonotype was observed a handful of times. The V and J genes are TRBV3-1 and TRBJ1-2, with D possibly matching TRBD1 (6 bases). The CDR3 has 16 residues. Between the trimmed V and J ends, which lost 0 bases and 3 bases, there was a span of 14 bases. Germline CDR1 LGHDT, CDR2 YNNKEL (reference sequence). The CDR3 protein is CASSQEYVRGHYGYTF. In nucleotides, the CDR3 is TGTGCCAGCAGCCAAGAATACGTCAGGGGTCACTATGGCTACACCTTC.

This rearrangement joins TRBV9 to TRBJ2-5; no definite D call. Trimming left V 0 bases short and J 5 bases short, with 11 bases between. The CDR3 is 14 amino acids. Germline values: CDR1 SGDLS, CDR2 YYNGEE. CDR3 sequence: CASSVAAGRETQYF. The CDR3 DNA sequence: TGTGCCAGCAGCGTAGCAGCTGGCAGGGAGACCCAGTACTTC.

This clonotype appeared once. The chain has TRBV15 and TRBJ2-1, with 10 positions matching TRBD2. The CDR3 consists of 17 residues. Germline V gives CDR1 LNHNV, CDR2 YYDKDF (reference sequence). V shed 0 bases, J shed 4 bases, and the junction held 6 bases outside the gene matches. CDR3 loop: CATSRDSASGGYNEQFF. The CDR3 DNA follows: TGTGCCACCAGCAGAGATTCGGCTAGCGGGGGTTACAATGAGCAGTTCTTC.